What follows is one T cell receptor beta chain and its context. Antigen specificity is unknown. This specimen belongs to a study of CD8 T cells in Susac syndrome. Study-wide context: Treatment status at blood draw for the Susac syndrome patients was therapy-naive, corticosteroids, or intravenous immunoglobulin alone.

Whole-study findings and limits: Where Susac syndrome CD4+ T cell repertoires were concerned, no clonal expansion was evident.

Reverse transcription of about 0.5 to 1 ug RNA was carried out with random hexamers. TCRdb re-analysed the immunoSEQ multiplex PCR reads in MiXCR, keeping a single row per CDR3 protein. In the table there are hundreds of thousands of distinct CDR3 sequences, 94% of which are singletons. From blood CD8+ and CD4+ T cells, the TCR beta chain was sequenced. Fulfillment of recently defined diagnostic criteria for definite or probable disease was shown by the patients with Susac syndrome. This CDR3 spans 19 amino acids. Per the germline V gene, CDR1 is DFQATT and CDR2 is SNEGSKA (reference sequence). Deletions cut 1 base from V and 7 bases from J, with 26 bases between.

Sequenced material: CD4+ T cells from PBMCs. This sequence joins TRBV20-1 and TRBJ1-6, with a tentative D call TRBD1 (6 bases). This clonotype was obtained from a human donor with Susac syndrome. CDR3 protein: CSARGRGTGLGAGNSPLHF. DNA for the CDR3: TGCAGTGCTAGAGGACGTGGAACAGGGTTGGGAGCGGGAAATTCACCCCTCCACTTT.